This T cell receptor (beta chain) was sequenced for a study of T-cell memory formation after mild COVID-19. Study-wide context: Most TCR clusters belonged to a single donor.

This clonotype was observed a few times. Its antigen remains unidentified. V gave up 2 bases and J gave up 1 base, with 21 bases separating them. Germline V lookup: CDR1 SGHTA, CDR2 FQGTGA. The CDR3 totals 19 residues. The study, taken as a whole, reports: Memory from before infection featured some responding clones, which suggests cross-reactive memory joined. Balance between CD4 and CD8 was seen in clones contracting day 15 to 85, and a CD4+ lean was seen in later expanders.

TCRdb independently ran MiXCR on the 5' RACE reads; one entry per CDR3 protein. The table lists around 470,000 distinct CDR3 sequences, 20% of them singletons. J is TRBJ2-1 and V is TRBV7-3; perhaps D is TRBD1 or TRBD2 (6 bases each). Sample: PBMCs or a T cell subset sorted from them (not recorded which). This receptor was obtained from an adult woman who had mild COVID-19 (a few samples of this study predate the infection). Cell type and time point are not known. The CDR3 region is CASSLGGLYPIRSYNEQFF. The CDR3 nucleotides are TGTGCCAGCAGCTTAGGGGGGCTCTATCCCATCAGGTCCTACAATGAGCAGTTCTTC.